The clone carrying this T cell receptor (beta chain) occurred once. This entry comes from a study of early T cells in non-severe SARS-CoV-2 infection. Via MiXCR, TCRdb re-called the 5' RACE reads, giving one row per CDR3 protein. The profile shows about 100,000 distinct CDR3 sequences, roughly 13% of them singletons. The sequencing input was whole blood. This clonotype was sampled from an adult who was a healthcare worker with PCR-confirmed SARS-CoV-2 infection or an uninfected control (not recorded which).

The chain's CDR3 is CASNPGGLAKNIQYF. CDR3 nucleotides: TGTGCCAGCAACCCTGGGGGGCTAGCCAAAAACATTCAGTACTTC. The rearrangement uses TRBV28 and TRBJ2-4; D may match TRBD1 or TRBD2 (6 bases each). Germline values: CDR1 MDHEN, CDR2 SYDVKM. This CDR3 contains 15 residues. The V end was cut by 7 bases, the J end by 0 bases, with 13 bases between.